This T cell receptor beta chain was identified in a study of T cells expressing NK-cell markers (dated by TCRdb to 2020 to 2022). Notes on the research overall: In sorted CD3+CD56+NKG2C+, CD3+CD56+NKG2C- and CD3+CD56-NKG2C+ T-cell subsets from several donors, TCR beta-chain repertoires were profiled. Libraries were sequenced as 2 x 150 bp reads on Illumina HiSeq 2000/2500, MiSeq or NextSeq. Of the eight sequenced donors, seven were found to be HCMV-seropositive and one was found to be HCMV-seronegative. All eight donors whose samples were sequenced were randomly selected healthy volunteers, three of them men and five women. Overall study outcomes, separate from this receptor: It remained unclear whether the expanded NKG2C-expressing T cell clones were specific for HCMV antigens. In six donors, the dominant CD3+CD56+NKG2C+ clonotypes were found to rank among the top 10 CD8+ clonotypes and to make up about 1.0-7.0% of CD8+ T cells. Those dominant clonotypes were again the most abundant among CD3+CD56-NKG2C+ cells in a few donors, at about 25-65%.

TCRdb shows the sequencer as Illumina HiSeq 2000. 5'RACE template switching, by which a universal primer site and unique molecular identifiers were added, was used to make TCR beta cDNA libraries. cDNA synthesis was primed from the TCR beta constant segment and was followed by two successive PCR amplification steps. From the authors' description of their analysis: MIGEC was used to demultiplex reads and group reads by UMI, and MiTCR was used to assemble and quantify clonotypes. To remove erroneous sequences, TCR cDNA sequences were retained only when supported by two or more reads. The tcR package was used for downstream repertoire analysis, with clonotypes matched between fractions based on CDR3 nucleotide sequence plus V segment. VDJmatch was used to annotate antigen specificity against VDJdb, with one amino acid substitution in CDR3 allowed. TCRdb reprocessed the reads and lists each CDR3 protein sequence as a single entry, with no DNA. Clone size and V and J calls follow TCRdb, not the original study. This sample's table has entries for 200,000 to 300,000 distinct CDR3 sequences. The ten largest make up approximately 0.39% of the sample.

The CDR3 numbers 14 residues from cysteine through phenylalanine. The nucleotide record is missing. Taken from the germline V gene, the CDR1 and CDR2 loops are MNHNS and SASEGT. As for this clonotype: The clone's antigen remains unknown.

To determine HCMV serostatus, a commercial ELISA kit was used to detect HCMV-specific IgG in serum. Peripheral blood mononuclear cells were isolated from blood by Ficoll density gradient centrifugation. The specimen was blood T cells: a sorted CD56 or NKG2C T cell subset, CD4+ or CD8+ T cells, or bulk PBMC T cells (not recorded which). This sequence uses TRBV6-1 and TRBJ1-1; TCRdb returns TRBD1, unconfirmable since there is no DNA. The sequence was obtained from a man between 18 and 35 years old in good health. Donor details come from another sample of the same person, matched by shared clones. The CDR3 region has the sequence CASSEGAANTEAFF.